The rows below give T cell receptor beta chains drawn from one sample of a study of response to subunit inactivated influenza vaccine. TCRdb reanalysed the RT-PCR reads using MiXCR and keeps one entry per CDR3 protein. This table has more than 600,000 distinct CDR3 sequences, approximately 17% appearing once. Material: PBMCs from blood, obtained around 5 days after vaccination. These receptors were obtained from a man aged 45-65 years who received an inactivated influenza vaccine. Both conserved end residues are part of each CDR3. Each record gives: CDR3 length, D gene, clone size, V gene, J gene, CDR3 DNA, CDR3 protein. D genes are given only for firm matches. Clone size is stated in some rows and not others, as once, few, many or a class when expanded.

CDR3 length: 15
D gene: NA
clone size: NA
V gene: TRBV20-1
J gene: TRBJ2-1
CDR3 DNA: TGCAGTGCTAGAGCCAGCGGGTACAGTAACAATGAGCAGTTCTTC
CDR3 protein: CSARASGYSNNEQFF

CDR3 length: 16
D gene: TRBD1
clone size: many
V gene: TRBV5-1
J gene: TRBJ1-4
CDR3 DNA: TGCGCCAGCAGCTTGGGACAGGGGATGCGTGGTGAAAAACTGTTTTTT
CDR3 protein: CASSLGQGMRGEKLFF

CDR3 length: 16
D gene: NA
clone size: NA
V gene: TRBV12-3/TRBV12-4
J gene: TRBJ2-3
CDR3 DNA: TGTGCCAGCAGTACCCTGGAGGCCCTCAGGGCAGATACGCAGTATTTT
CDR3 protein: CASSTLEALRADTQYF

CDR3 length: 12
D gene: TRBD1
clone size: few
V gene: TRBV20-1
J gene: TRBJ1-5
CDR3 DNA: TGCAGTGCCTGGGACAGGGATCAGCCCCAGCATTTT
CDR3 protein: CSAWDRDQPQHF

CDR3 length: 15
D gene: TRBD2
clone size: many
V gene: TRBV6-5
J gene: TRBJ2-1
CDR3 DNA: TGTGCCAGCAGTCACCGGGACTATGCCGTCAATGAGCAGTTCTTC
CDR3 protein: CASSHRDYAVNEQFF

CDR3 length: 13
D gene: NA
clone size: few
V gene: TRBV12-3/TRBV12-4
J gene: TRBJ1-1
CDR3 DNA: TGTGCCAGCACCTGGGGGGTGAACACTGAAGCTTTCTTT
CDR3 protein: CASTWGVNTEAFF

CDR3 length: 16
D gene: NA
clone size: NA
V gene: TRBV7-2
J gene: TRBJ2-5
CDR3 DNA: TGTGCCAGCAGAACGAGCCTAGCGCTCAACCAAGAGACCCAGTACTTC
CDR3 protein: CASRTSLALNQETQYF

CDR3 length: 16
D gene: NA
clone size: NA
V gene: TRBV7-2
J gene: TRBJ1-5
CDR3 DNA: TGTGCCAGCAGCCCCCGGGGGGGGATCGGCAATCAGCCCCAGCATTTT
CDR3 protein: CASSPRGGIGNQPQHF

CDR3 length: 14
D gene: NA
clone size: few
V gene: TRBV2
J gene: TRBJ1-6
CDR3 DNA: TGTGCCAGCAGTTCGACAGTCAATAATTCACCCCTCCACTTT
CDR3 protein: CASSSTVNNSPLHF

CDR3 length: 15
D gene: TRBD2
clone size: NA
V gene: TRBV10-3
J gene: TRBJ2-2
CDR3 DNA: TGTGCCATCAGAAGGACTAGCGGGAAGGCCGGGGAGCTGTTTTTT
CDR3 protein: CAIRRTSGKAGELFF

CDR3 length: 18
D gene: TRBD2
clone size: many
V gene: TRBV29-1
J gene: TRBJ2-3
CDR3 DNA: TGCAGCGTTGCCGGGCCTCGATGGGCTAGCGGGAGCACAGATACGCAGTATTTT
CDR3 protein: CSVAGPRWASGSTDTQYF

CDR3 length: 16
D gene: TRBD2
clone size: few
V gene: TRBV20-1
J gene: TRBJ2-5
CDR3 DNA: TGCAGTGCTAGTCGATTCGGGACTAGCGGACAAGAGACCCAGTACTTC
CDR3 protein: CSASRFGTSGQETQYF

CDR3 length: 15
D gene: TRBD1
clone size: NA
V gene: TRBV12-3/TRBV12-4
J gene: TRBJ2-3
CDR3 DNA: TGTGCCAGCAGTCCATATGGACAGGCGAAAGATACGCAGTATTTT
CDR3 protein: CASSPYGQAKDTQYF

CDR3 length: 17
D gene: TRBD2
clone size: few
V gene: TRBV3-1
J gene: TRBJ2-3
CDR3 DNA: TGTGCCAGCAGCCCCCTCAGCGGGGACTTCCCCGGAGATACGCAGTATTTT
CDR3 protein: CASSPLSGDFPGDTQYF

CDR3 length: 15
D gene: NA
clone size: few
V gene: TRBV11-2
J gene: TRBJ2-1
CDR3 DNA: TGTGCCAGCAGCTCCTGGGAAATCCCCTACAATGAGCAGTTCTTC
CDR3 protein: CASSSWEIPYNEQFF

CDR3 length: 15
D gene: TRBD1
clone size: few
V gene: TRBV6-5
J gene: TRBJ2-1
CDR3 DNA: TGTGCCAGCAGTTTGCGGACAGGGTACTACAATGAGCAGTTCTTC
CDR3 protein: CASSLRTGYYNEQFF

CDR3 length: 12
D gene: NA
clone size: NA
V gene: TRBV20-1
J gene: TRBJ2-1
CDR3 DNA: TGCAGTGCTAGTCGGCCCCACAATGAGCAGTTCTTC
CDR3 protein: CSASRPHNEQFF

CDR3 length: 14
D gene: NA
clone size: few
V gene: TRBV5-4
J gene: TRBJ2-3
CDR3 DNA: TGTGCCAGCAGCCAGACCGGGGGAACAGATACGCAGTATTTT
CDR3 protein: CASSQTGGTDTQYF

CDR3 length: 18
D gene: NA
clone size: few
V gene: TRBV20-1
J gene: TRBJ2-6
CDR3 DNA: TGCAGTGCTAGTGACTTTCGACAACCCTTATCTGGGGCCAACGTCCTGACTTTC
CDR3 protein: CSASDFRQPLSGANVLTF

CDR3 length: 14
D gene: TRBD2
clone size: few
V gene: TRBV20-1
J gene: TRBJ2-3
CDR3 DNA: TGCAGTGCTAGATCTAGCGGGGCCACGAATACGCAGTATTTT
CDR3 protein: CSARSSGATNTQYF

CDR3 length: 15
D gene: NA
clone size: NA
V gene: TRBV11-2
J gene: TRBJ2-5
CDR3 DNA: TGTGCCAGCAGCTTACTCCGCGGGACCCAAGAGACCCAGTACTTC
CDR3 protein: CASSLLRGTQETQYF

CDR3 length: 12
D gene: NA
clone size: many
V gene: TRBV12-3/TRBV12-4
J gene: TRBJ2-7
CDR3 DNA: TGTGCCAGCAGTTTGTCCGACTACGAGCAGTACTTC
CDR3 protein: CASSLSDYEQYF

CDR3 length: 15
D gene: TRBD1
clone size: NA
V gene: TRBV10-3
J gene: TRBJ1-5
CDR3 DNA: TGTGCCATCAGCGTTGGACAGGGGAGCAATCAGCCCCAGCATTTT
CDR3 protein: CAISVGQGSNQPQHF

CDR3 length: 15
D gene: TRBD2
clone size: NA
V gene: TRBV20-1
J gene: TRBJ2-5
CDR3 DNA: TGCAGTGCCATCGGGACTAGCGGGGGTAAAGAGACCCAGTACTTC
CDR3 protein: CSAIGTSGGKETQYF